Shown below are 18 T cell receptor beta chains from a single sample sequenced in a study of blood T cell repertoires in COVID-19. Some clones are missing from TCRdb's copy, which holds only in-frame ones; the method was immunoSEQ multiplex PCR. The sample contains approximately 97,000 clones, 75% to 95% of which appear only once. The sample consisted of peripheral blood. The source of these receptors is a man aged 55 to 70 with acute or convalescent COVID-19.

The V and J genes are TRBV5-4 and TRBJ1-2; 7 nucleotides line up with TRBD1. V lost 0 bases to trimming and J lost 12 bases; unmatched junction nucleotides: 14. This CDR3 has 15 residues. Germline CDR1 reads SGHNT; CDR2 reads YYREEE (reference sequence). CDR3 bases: TGTGCCAGCAGCTTGGGGGACAGTGCCTCTCGGGGTCACACCTTC. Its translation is CASSLGDSASRGHTF.

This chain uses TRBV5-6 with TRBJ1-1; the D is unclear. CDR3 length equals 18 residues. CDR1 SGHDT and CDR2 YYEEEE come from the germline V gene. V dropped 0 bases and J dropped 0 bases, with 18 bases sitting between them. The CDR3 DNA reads TGTGCCAGCAGCTTGGTGTCCGCTTACGCTACCATGAACACTGAAGCTTTCTTT. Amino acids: CASSLVSAYATMNTEAFF.

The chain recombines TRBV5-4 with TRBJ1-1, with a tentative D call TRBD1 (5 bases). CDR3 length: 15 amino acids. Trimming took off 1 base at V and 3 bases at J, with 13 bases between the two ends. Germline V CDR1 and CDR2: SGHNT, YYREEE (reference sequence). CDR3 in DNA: TGTGCCAGCAGCTTGCGGCAGGGTTTGGACACTGAAGCTTTCTTT. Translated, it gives CASSLRQGLDTEAFF.

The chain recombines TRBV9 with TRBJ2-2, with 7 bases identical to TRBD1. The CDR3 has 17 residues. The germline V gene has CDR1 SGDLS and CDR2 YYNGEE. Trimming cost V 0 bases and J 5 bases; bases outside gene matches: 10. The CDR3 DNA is TGTGCCAGCAGCGTAGCCCCGGGACAGTCGTTTACCGGGGAGCTGTTTTTT. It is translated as CASSVAPGQSFTGELFF.

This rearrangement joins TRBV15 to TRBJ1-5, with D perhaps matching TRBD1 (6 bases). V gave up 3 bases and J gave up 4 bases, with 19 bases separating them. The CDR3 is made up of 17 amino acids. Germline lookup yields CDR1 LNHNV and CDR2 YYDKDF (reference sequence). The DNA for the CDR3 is TGTGCCACCAGCAGGGGTAGGGGTTCTGGGACAAATCAGCCCCAGCATTTT. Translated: CATSRGRGSGTNQPQHF.

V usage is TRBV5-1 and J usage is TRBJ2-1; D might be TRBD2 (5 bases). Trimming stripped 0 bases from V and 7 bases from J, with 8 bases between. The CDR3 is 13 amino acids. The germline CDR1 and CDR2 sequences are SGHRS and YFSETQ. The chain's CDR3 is CASSLAPGNEQFF. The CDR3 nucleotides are TGCGCCAGCAGCTTGGCCCCGGGGAATGAGCAGTTCTTC.

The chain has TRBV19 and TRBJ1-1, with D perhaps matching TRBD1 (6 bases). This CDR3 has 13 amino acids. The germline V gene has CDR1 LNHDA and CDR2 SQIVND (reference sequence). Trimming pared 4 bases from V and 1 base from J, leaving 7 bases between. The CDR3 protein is CASSTDRNTEAFF. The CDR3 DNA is TGTGCCAGTAGTACGGACAGGAACACTGAAGCTTTCTTT.

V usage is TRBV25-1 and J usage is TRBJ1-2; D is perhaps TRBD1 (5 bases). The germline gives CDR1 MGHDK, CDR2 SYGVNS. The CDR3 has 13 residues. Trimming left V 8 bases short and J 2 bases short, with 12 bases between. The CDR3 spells CASGRVGNYGYTF. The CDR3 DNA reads TGTGCCAGCGGCAGGGTGGGGAACTATGGCTACACCTTC.

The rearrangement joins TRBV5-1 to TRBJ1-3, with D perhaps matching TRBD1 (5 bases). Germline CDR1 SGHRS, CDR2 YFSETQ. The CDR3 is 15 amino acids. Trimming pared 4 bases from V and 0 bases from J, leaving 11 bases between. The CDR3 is CASSPGGDSGNTIYF. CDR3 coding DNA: TGCGCCAGCAGCCCGGGAGGGGACTCTGGAAACACCATATATTTT.

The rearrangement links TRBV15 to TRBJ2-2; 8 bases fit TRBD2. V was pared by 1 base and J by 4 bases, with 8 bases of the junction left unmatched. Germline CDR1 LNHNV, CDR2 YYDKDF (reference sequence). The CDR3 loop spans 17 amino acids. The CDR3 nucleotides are TGTGCCACCAGCAGAGCAACCGGGACTAGGGCCACCGGGGAGCTGTTTTTT. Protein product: CATSRATGTRATGELFF.

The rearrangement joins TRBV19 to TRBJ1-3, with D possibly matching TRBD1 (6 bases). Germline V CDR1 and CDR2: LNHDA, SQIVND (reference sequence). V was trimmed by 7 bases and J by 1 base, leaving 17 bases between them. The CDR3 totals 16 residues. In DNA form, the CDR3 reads TGTGCCAGTAAAGGGACACCAACCCGATCTGGAAACACCATATATTTT. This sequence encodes CASKGTPTRSGNTIYF.

The CDR3 bases are TGTGCCAGTAGTATCCGGGGACAGGGGTTGGGGACTGAAGCTTTCTTT. Protein: CASSIRGQGLGTEAFF. The chain couples TRBV19 to TRBJ1-1, with TRBD1 identical over 10 bases. V was clipped by 3 bases and J by 5 bases; unmatched bases: 9. This CDR3 has 16 residues. Germline CDR1 and CDR2: LNHDA and SQIVND (reference sequence).

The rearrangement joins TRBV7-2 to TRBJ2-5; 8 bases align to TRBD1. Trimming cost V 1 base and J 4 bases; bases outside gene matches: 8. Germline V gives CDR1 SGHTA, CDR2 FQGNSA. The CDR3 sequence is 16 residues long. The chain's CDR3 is CASSLVSTGVGETQYF. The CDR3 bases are TGTGCCAGCAGCTTAGTATCGACAGGGGTGGGAGAGACCCAGTACTTC.

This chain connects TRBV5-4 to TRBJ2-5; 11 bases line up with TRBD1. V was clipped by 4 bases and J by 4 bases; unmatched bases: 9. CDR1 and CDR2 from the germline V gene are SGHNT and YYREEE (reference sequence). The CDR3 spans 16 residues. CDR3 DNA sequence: TGTGCCAGCAGCCAGCGGGACAGGGGGTTAGGAGAGACCCAGTACTTC. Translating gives CASSQRDRGLGETQYF.

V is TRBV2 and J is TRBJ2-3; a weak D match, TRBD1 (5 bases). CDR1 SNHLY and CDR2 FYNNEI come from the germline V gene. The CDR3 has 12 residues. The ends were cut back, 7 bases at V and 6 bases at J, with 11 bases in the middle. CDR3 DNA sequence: TGTGCCAGCAATCGACAGCCGGATACGCAGTATTTT. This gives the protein CASNRQPDTQYF.

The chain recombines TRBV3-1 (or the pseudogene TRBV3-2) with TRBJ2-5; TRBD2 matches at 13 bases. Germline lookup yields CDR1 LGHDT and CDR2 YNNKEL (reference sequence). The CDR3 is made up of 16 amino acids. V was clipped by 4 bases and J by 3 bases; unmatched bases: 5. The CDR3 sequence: CASSLTSGGGKETQYF. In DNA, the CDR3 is TGTGCCAGCAGCCTCACTAGCGGGGGGGGTAAAGAGACCCAGTACTTC.

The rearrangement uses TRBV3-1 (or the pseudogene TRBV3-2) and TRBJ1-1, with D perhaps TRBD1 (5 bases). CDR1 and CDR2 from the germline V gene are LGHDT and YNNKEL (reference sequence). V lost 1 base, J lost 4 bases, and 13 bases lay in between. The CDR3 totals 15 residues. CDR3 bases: TGTGCCAGCAGCCAAGGGCAGGGTCGGTCCACTGAAGCTTTCTTT. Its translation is CASSQGQGRSTEAFF.

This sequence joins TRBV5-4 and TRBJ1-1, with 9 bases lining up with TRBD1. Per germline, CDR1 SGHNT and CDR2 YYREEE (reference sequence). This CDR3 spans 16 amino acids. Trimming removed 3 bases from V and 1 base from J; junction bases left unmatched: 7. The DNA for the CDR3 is TGTGCCAGCAGCTCTTTACAGGGGGCTTCGAACACTGAAGCTTTCTTT. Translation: CASSSLQGASNTEAFF.